This T cell receptor beta chain was captured in a study of chemoradiotherapy in HPV16-positive cancers (dated by TCRdb to the early 2020s). Study-level background: Functional T-cell assays on cells from two HPV16-positive patients defined candidate HPV-specific T-cell clones and common TCR motifs. TCR repertoires from under 90 patients with HPV-related cancers were then used to track the candidate HPV-specific TCRs and motifs. The study set out to ask whether T-cell immunity against the HPV oncoproteins E6 and E7 changes over the course of chemoradiotherapy and whether that immunity affects survival. What the work shows at the level of the full study, not this receptor alone: Among HPV16-positive patients, expansion of HPV-responsive T cells during chemoradiotherapy was associated with better recurrence-free survival. The functional definition of HPV-specific T cells came from only two HPV16-positive patients, and the survival association was reported for HPV16-positive patients. Expansion of candidate HPV-specific clones and E7-related TCR motifs was observed in the tumor microenvironment during treatment, whereas no such expansion was observed for non-HPV-specific T cells.

Repertoires were sampled repeatedly over the course of chemoradiotherapy, so clonal expansion could be followed in the tumor microenvironment. Library construction relied on the immunoSEQ multiplex PCR assay. In TCRdb, the immuneACCESS table is reduced to in-frame sequences with V and J assigned. These tables do not hold every clone; where another copy was compared, an unresolved V gene accounts for under half, and the others remain unexplained. The sample records 9,500 to 15,000 clones, around 73% of which are singletons. The ten largest account for 0.94% of the sample. The trim is 0 bases for V and 7 bases for J, with a gap of 8 bases between the germline ends. In the germline V gene, CDR1 corresponds to SGDLS and CDR2 to YYNGEE. Taken from cysteine to phenylalanine, the CDR3 has 14 residues. CDR3 DNA only is kept here, 42 bases in frame from base 1. For this clone: No cognate antigen has been identified for it. No qualities accompany the bases; no much larger clone lies one base away.

The V gene is TRBV9 and the J gene is TRBJ1-6; the D gene cannot be resolved reliably. The sample was acquired from a patient who underwent chemoradiotherapy. This clonotype originated in a human donor with HPV-associated anogenital cancer. CDR3 region: CASSVGGQNSPLHF. The sequence in DNA is TGTGCCAGCAGCGTAGGGGGTCAAAATTCACCCCTCCACTTT.